The clone carrying this T cell receptor beta chain occurred many times. The entry originates in a study of human T cells and chemical hapten exposure. About the study: Patients having alopecia areata, totalis or universalis were mostly female.

Time point here: patch test 3, about 24 weeks after DPC sensitization. Treatment here: therapeutic diphenylcyclopropenone sensitization with weekly scalp DPC. The germline V gene has CDR1 SGHVS and CDR2 FQNEAQ. V lost 5 bases, J lost 8 bases, and 6 bases stayed unmatched. The CDR3 consists of 14 residues. TCRdb analysed the RACE reads with MiXCR anew, one entry per CDR3 protein. The sample gives about 84,000 distinct CDR3 sequences, more than 10% of which show up once; roughly 3.7% is in the top ten. The rearrangement uses TRBV7-8 and TRBJ1-4, with 9 positions matching TRBD1. The sequences come from whole blood, collected in connection with sensitization to the hapten diphenylcyclopropenone (DPC). The sequence derives from a woman in her 50s with alopecia areata. Some clones in this sample may be carry-over from other donors' samples. CDR3 nucleotide sequence: TGTGCCAGCAGCCACAGGGGGCAAAGGGAAAAACTGTTTTTT. This codes for CASSHRGQREKLFF.